The clone carrying this T cell receptor beta chain came up many times. The antigen remains undetermined. The CDR3 does not end in the conserved phenylalanine or tryptophan, so this is likely a read error. Through MiXCR, TCRdb re-clonotyped the PCR reads. The repertoire holds around 30,000 clones, 10% to 15% seen once, with over 4% in the top ten. V lost 7 bases and J 4 bases, leaving 10 bases between the germline ends. CDR1 and CDR2 from the germline V gene are MDHEN and SYDVKM. The CDR3 consists of 12 residues. Among the patients, none had received any treatment before thyroid surgery. This sample stems from a study of metastatic and nonmetastatic thyroid tumors. Study overall: Repertoires of blood and of tissue (tumor or nodule) from malignant and benign thyroid patients were compared.

Study findings and constraints: The reported finding was significantly higher TCR beta diversity in malignant thyroid tumors relative to benign nodules, in blood and tumor.

The TCR originated in a female donor with papillary thyroid cancer or a benign thyroid nodule (not recorded which). Some clones in this sample may be carry-over from other donors' samples. What was sequenced was blood. The rearrangement joins TRBV28 to TRBJ1-2; perhaps TRBD1 as D (5 bases). CDR3 DNA sequence: TGTGCCAGCATAGACAGTGTCTATGGCTACACCCTC. It specifies CASIDSVYGYTL.